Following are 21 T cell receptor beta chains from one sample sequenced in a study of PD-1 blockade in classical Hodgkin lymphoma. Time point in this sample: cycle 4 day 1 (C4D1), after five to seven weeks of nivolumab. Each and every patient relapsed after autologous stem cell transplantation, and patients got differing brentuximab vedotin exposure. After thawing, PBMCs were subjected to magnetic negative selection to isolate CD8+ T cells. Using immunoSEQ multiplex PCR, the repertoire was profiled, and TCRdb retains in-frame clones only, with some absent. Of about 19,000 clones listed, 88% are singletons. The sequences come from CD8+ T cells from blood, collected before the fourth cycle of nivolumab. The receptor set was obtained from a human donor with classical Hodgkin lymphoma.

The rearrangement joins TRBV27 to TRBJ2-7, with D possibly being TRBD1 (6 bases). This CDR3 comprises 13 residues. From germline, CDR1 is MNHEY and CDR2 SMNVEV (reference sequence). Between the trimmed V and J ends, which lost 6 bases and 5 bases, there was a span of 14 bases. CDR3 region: CASSRLSGDEQYF. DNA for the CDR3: TGTGCCAGCAGCCGCTTATCAGGGGACGAGCAGTACTTC.

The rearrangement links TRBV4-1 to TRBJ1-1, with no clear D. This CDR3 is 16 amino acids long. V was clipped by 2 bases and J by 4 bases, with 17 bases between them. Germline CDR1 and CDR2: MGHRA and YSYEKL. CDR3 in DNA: TGCGCCAGCAGCCAACCCGAAGGGCGGGGAGTCACTGAAGCTTTCTTT. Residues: CASSQPEGRGVTEAFF.

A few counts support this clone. The CDR3 sequence is CASRTGGNEQYF. DNA of the CDR3: TGTGCCAGTAGGACAGGGGGCAATGAGCAGTACTTC. The rearrangement joins TRBV11-2 to TRBJ2-7, with 11 bases lining up with TRBD1. The CDR3 loop spans 12 amino acids. The ends lost 9 bases at V and 7 bases at J; junction bases unmatched: 5. The germline CDR1 and CDR2 sequences are SGHAT and FQNNGV.

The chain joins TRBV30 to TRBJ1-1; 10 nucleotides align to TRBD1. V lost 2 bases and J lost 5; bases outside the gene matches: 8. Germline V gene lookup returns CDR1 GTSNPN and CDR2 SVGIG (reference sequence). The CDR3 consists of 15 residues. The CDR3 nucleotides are TGTGCCTGGAGTTCCGGGACAGGGGCCCGGACTGAAGCTTTCTTT. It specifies CAWSSGTGARTEAFF.

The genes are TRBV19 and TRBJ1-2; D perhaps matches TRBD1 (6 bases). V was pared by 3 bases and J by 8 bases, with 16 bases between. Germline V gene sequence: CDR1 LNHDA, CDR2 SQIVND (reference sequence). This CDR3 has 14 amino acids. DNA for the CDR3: TGTGCCAGTAGTATGATCCCCCCAGGGGACGGCTACACCTTC. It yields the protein CASSMIPPGDGYTF.

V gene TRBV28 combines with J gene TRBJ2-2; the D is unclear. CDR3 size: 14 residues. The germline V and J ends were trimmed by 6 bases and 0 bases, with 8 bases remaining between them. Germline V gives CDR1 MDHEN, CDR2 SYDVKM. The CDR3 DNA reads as TGTGCCAGCAGGCCCCGACCGAACACCGGGGAGCTGTTTTTT. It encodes CASRPRPNTGELFF.

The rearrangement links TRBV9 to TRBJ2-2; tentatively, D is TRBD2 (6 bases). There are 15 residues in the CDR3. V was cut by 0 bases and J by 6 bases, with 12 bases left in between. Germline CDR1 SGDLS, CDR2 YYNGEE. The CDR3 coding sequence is TGTGCCAGCAGCGTAGGCGGGGAGCGGGCCGGGGAGCTGTTTTTT. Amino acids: CASSVGGERAGELFF.

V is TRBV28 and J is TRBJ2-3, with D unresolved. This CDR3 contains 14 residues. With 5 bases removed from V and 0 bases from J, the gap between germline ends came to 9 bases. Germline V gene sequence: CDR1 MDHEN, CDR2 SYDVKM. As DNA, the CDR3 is TGTGCCAGCAGTGCGGATACTAGCACAGATACGCAGTATTTT. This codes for CASSADTSTDTQYF.

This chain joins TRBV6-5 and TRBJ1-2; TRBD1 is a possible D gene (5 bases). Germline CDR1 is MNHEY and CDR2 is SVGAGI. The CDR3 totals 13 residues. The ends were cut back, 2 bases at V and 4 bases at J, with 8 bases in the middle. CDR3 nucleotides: TGTGCCAGCAGTTACAAGGGGACCTATGGCTACACCTTC. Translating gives CASSYKGTYGYTF.

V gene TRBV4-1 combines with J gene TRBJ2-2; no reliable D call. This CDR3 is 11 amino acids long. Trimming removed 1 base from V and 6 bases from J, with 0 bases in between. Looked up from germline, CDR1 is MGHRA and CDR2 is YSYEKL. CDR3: CASSQAGELFF. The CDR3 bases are TGCGCCAGCAGCCAAGCCGGGGAGCTGTTTTTT.

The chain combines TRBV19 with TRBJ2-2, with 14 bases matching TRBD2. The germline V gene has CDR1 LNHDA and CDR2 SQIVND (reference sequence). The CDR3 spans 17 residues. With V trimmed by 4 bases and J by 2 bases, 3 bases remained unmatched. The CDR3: CASSTGLAGGNTGELFF. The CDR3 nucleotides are TGTGCCAGTAGTACCGGACTAGCGGGAGGAAACACCGGGGAGCTGTTTTTT.

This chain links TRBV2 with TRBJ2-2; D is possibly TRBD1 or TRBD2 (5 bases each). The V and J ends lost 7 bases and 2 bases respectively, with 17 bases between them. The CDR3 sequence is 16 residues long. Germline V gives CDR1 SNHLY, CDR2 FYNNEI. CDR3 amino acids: CASMAGAGLNTGELFF. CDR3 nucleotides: TGTGCCAGCATGGCCGGGGCAGGCCTTAACACCGGGGAGCTGTTTTTT.

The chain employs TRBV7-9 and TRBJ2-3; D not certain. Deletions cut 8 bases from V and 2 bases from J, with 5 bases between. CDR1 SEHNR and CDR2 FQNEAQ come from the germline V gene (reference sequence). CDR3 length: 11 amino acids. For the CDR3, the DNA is TGTGCCAGCTTGTTCACAGATACGCAGTATTTT. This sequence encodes CASLFTDTQYF. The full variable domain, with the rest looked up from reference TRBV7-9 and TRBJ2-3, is DTGVSQNPRHKITKRGQNVTFRCDPISEHNRLYWYRQTLGQGPEFLTYFQNEAQLEKSRLLSDRFSAERPKGSFSTLEIQRTEQGDSAMYLCASLFTDTQYFGPGTRLTVL.

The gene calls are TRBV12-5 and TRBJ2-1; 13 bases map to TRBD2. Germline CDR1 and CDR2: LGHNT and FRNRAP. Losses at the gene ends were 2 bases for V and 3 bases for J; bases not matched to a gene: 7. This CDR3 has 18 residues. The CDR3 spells CASGLPRLAGGNYNEQFF. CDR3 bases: TGTGCTAGTGGTTTGCCTCGACTAGCGGGAGGAAACTACAATGAGCAGTTCTTC.

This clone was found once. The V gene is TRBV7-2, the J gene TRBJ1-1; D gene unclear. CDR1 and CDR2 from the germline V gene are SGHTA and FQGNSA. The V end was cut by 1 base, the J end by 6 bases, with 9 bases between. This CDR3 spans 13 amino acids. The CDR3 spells CASSLVYKAEAFF. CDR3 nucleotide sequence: TGTGCCAGCAGCTTAGTTTACAAGGCTGAAGCTTTCTTT.

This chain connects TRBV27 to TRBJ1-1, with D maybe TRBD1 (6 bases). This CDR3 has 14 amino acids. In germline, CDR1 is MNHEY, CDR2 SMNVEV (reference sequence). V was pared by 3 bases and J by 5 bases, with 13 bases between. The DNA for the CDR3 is TGTGCCAGCAGTTTCATTGAGGGGGGGACTGAAGCTTTCTTT. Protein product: CASSFIEGGTEAFF.

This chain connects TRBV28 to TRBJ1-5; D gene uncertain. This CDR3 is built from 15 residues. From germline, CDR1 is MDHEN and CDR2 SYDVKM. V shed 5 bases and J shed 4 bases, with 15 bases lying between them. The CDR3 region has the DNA TGTGCCAGCAGTCCCATTCTCGGCCTGAATCAGCCCCAGCATTTT. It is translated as CASSPILGLNQPQHF.

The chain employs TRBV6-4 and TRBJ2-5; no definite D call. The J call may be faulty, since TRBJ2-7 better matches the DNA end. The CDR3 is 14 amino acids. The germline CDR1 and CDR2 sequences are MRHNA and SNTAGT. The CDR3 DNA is TGTGCCAGCAGTGATTTGAGTGTATACTACGAGCAGTACTTC. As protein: CASSDLSVYYEQYF.

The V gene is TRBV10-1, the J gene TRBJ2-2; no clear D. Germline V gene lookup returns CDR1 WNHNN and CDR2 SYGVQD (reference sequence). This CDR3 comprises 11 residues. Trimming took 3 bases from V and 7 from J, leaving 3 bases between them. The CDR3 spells CASSDLGELFF. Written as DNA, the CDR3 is TGCGCCAGCAGTGACCTCGGGGAGCTGTTTTTT.

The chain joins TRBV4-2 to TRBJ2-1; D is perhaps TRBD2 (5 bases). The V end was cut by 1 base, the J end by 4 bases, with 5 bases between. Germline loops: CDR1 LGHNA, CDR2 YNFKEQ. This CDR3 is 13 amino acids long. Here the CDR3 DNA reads TGTGCCAGCAGCCAAGGGACTTACAATGAGCAGTTCTTC. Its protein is CASSQGTYNEQFF.

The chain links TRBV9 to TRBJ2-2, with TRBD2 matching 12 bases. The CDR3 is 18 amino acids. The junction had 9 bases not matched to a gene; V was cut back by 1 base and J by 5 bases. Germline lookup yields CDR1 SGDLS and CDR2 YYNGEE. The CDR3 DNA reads TGTGCCAGCAGCGTATCCCGCCTAGCGGGAGGGGGAACCGGGGAGCTGTTTTTT. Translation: CASSVSRLAGGGTGELFF.